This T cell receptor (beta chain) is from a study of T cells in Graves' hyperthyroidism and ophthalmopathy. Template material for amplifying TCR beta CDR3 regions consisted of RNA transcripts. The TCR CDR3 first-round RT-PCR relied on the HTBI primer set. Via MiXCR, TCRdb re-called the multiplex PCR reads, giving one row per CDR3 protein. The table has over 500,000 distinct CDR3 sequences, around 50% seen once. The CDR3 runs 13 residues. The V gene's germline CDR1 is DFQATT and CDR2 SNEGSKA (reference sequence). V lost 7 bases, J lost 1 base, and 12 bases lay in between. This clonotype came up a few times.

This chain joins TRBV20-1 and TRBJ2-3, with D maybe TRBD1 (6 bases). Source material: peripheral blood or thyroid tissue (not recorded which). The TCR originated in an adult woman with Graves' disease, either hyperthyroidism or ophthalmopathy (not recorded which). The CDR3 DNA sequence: TGCAGTGTCCAGGGGATGGGCACAGATACGCAGTATTTT. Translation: CSVQGMGTDTQYF.